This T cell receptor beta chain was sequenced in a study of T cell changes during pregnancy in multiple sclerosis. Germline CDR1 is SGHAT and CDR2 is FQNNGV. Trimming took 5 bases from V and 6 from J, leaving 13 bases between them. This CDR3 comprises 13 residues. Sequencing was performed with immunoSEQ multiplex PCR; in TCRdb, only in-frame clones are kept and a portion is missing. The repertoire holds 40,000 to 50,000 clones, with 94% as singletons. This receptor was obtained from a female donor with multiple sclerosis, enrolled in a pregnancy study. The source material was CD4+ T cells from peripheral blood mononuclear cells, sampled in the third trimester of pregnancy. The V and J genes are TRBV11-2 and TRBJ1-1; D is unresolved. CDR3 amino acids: CASSLSGISEAFF. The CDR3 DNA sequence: TGTGCCAGCAGCCTCAGCGGGATTTCTGAAGCTTTCTTT.